This T cell receptor (beta chain) was sequenced in a study of blood T cell repertoires in COVID-19. Across the study: Nucleic acid was either cDNA or gDNA, and it came from T cells, B-cell-depleted T cells, or PBMCs.

Those enrolled, adults aged roughly 18 to 95 years, came from roughly 23 US areas. Recovered participants had two consecutive negative NP/OP PCR tests, healthcare professional clearance, or symptom resolution. The CDR3 sequence is 13 residues long. Germline assignment: CDR1 LGHDT and CDR2 YNNKEL (reference sequence). V was shortened by 0 bases and J by 7 bases, with 7 bases between the two germline ends. Original data processing: Scientists estimated how many nucleated cells there were by amplifying reference gene primers. Sequencing was performed with immunoSEQ multiplex PCR; in TCRdb, only in-frame clones are kept and a portion is missing. The DNA gave D and trimming, while V, J and clone size come from that table. The sample contains around 500,000 clones, 88% of which appear only once. Comments on this clone: This same CDR3 is encoded by further DNA sequences in the sample.

V usage is TRBV3-1 (or the pseudogene TRBV3-2) and J usage is TRBJ1-5; D is undetermined. Source material: PBMCs or T cells enriched from blood (not recorded which). The sequence derives from a woman in her thirties or forties who had recovered from COVID-19. This CDR3 reads CASSQDRGQPQHF. The CDR3 bases are TGTGCCAGCAGCCAAGACCGGGGACAGCCCCAGCATTTT.